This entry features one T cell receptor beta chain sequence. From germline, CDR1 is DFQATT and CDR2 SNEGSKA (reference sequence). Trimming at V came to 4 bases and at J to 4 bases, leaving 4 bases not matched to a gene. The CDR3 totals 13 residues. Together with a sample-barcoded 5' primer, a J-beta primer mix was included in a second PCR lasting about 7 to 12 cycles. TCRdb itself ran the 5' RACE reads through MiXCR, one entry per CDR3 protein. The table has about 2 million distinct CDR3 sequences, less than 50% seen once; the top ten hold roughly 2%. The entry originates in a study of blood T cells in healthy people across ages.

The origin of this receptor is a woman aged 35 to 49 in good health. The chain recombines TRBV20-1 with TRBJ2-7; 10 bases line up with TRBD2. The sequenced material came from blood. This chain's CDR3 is CSAKASGGYEQYF. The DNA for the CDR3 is TGCAGTGCTAAGGCTAGCGGGGGTTACGAGCAGTACTTC.